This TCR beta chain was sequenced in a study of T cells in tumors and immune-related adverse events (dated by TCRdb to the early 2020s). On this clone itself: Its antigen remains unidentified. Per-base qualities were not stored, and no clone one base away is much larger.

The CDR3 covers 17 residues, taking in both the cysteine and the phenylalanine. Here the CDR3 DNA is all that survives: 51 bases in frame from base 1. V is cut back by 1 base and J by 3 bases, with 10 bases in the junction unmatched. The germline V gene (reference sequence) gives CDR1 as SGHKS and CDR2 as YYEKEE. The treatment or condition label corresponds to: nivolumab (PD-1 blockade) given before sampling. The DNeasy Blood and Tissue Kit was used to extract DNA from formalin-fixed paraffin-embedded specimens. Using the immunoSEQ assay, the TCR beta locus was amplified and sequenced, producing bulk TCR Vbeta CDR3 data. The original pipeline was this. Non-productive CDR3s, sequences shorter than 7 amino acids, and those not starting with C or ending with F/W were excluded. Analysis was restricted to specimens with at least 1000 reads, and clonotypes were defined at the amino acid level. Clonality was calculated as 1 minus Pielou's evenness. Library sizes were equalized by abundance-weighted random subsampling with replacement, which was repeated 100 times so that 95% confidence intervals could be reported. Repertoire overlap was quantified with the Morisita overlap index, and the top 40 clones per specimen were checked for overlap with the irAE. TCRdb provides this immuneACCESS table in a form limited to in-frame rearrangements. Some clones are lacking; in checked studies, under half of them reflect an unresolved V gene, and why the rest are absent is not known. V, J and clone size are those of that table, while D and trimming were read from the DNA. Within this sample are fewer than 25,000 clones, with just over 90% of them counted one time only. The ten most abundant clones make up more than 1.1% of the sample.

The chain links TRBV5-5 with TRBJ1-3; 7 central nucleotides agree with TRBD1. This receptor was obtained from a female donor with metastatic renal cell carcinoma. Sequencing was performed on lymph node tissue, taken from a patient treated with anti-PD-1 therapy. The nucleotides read TGTGCCAGCAGCTTGACACCCAGGGGGTTGCTTGGAAACACCATATATTTT. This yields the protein CASSLTPRGLLGNTIYF.